This entry lists 11 T cell receptor beta chains sequenced from one sample in a study of CXCR3-negative and CXCR3-positive naive CD8 T cells. 5' RACE that incorporated UMI labels was used to prepare the TRB cDNA libraries. Using the 5' RACE reads, TCRdb records one entry per CDR3 protein without DNA. This listing includes fewer than 95,000 distinct CDR3 sequences. Sequencing was carried out using naive CXCR3- CD8+ T cells from blood. Subset described: CD45RO-CCR7+CD27+CD95- naive CD8+ T cells lacking CXCR3 (TNR3-). The source of these receptors is a human donor in good health. Some clones in this sample may be carry-over from other donors' samples.

This chain joins TRBV5-1 and TRBJ1-1; the D gene TCRdb calls, TRBD1, cannot be checked with no DNA. The CDR3 is made up of 17 amino acids. Germline lookup yields CDR1 SGHRS and CDR2 YFSETQ. The CDR3 protein is CASSWDSLGQGLPEAFF.

The chain carries TRBV7-9 and TRBJ2-2; TCRdb's D call, TRBD1, is unchecked because there is no DNA. CDR1 is SEHNR, CDR2 FQNEAQ, per germline (reference sequence). The CDR3 runs to 14 residues. CDR3 residues: CASSPTGVPGELFF.

This rearrangement joins TRBV29-1 to TRBJ2-5. Germline V gene lookup returns CDR1 SQVTM and CDR2 ANQGSEA. The CDR3 has 13 residues. The CDR3 sequence is CSVEVPLQETQYF.

The chain combines TRBV20-1 with TRBJ1-2. CDR3 length: 13 amino acids. Germline CDR1 reads DFQATT; CDR2 reads SNEGSKA (reference sequence). The CDR3 here is CSARDRINYGYTF.

V usage is TRBV3-1 and J usage is TRBJ2-7. Looked up from germline, CDR1 is LGHDT and CDR2 is YNNKEL (reference sequence). The CDR3 extends over 17 amino acids. The chain's CDR3 is CASSQERQIYFVDEQYF.

The chain joins TRBV30 to TRBJ2-7; TCRdb lists TRBD1, though no DNA is available to test this call. The CDR3 contains 14 residues. Germline CDR1 and CDR2: GTSNPN and SVGIG (reference sequence). The CDR3 sequence is CAWNPGTGGGEQYF.

This sequence joins TRBV25-1 and TRBJ2-7; TCRdb's D call, TRBD1, is unchecked because there is no DNA. CDR1 MGHDK and CDR2 SYGVNS come from the germline V gene. The CDR3 contains 13 residues. This chain's CDR3 is CASITGGPYEQYF.

This chain uses TRBV7-2 with TRBJ2-5; TCRdb designates TRBD1, a call that cannot be tested without DNA. Germline V gives CDR1 SGHTA, CDR2 FQGNSA. This CDR3 has 15 amino acids. This chain's CDR3 is CASSLRAGGRETQYF.

The genes are TRBV25-1 and TRBJ2-7. The germline gives CDR1 MGHDK, CDR2 SYGVNS. The CDR3 consists of 14 residues. The chain's CDR3 is CASSETGSSYEQYF.

The chain uses TRBV12-3 or TRBV12-4 and TRBJ2-1; TCRdb's assignment of TRBD1 cannot be checked, as there is no DNA. The CDR3 sequence is 17 residues long. CDR3 sequence: CASSLVNPGQVWDEQFF.

V gene TRBV12-3 or TRBV12-4 combines with J gene TRBJ2-7; TCRdb gives TRBD1 as the D gene, but with no DNA this cannot be confirmed. This CDR3 contains 16 residues. Here the CDR3 reads CASSWGSGTGIYEQYF.